Following are 11 T cell receptor beta chains from one sample sequenced in a study of cytomegalovirus exposure and HLA in healthy donors. Method: immunoSEQ multiplex PCR; TCRdb's copy keeps in-frame clones and lacks some. The sample yields about 220,000 clones, about 90% seen once. The sequenced material came from PBMCs. The source of these receptors is a woman under 30 in good health and CMV-seronegative.

The J gene is TRBJ2-7, the V gene TRBV15, with D perhaps TRBD1 (6 bases). Germline V gene sequence: CDR1 LNHNV, CDR2 YYDKDF (reference sequence). With 0 bases removed from V and 3 bases from J, the gap between germline ends came to 15 bases. The CDR3 covers 16 residues. The CDR3 nucleotides read TGTGCCACCAGCAGAGATAGGAACAGGGTTGGCTACGAGCAGTACTTC. It codes for CATSRDRNRVGYEQYF.

This sequence joins TRBV4-2 and TRBJ1-1; 12 nucleotides line up with TRBD1. The V gene end was trimmed by 0 bases and the J gene end by 4 bases; junction bases not matched to a gene: 9. This CDR3 is built from 18 residues. Germline lookup yields CDR1 LGHNA and CDR2 YNFKEQ. This CDR3 is CASSQDPRDRGHGTEAFF. CDR3 bases: TGTGCCAGCAGCCAAGATCCCCGGGACAGGGGGCACGGCACTGAAGCTTTCTTT.

The J gene is TRBJ2-1, the V gene TRBV6-6; tentative D call: TRBD1 (5 bases). Germline CDR1 and CDR2: MNHNY and SVGAGI (reference sequence). The CDR3 is made up of 10 amino acids. V gave up 8 bases and J gave up 7 bases, with 6 bases separating them. CDR3: CASRQNEQFF. The CDR3 DNA sequence: TGTGCCAGCCGACAGAATGAGCAGTTCTTC.

V and J are TRBV27 and TRBJ2-2; TRBD2 agrees at 8 bases. Per the germline V gene, CDR1 is MNHEY and CDR2 is SMNVEV (reference sequence). With V trimmed by 2 bases and J by 2 bases, 7 bases remained unmatched. This CDR3 region has 17 residues. The CDR3 DNA is TGTGCCAGCAGTTTAGTTGGGCTAGCGGGTAACACCGGGGAGCTGTTTTTT. Translating gives CASSLVGLAGNTGELFF.

The sample holds one count of this clone. The rearrangement links TRBV27 to TRBJ2-5, with 7 positions matching TRBD1. CDR3 length: 18 amino acids. Trimming removed 6 bases from V and 1 base from J; junction bases left unmatched: 17. In germline, CDR1 is MNHEY, CDR2 SMNVEV (reference sequence). The CDR3 DNA sequence: TGTGCCAGCAGGCGCCATTTGACAGGGACGTTCCGCCAAGAGACCCAGTACTTC. Its protein is CASRRHLTGTFRQETQYF.

This chain uses TRBV5-4 with TRBJ1-1, with TRBD1 matching over 8 bases. The length of the CDR3 is 16 residues. Germline V gene lookup returns CDR1 SGHNT and CDR2 YYREEE (reference sequence). V shed 2 bases, J shed 0 bases, and the junction held 6 bases outside the gene matches. In DNA, the CDR3 is TGTGCCAGCAGCTTAGGACAGGGAGGAATGAACACTGAAGCTTTCTTT. Translated, it gives CASSLGQGGMNTEAFF. Filled out from reference TRBV5-4 and TRBJ1-1, the complete variable domain reads ETGVTQSPTHLIKTRGQQVTLRCSSQSGHNTVSWYQQALGQGPQFIFQYYREEENGRGNFPPRFSGLQFPNYSSELNVNALELDDSALYLCASSLGQGGMNTEAFFGQGTRLTVV.

This clone occurred a few times. The genes are TRBV6-1 and TRBJ2-7; 10 bases match TRBD1. V shed 10 bases, J shed 3 bases, and the junction held 9 bases outside the gene matches. The CDR3 consists of 14 residues. Germline CDR1 is MNHNS and CDR2 is SASEGT. The CDR3 here is CATTFGDRGYEQYF. CDR3 in DNA: TGTGCCACTACTTTCGGGGACAGGGGCTACGAGCAGTACTTC.

The rearrangement uses TRBV7-6 and TRBJ2-1, with D possibly being TRBD2 (5 bases). Germline CDR1 reads SGHVS; CDR2 reads FNYEAQ. The CDR3 loop spans 14 amino acids. V dropped 0 bases and J dropped 5 bases, with 8 bases sitting between them. The CDR3 protein is CASSLAGEDNEQFF. The CDR3 DNA is TGTGCCAGCAGCTTAGCGGGAGAAGACAATGAGCAGTTCTTC.

The rearrangement links TRBV5-6 to TRBJ1-5, with no clear D. The CDR3 loop spans 15 amino acids. Trimming removed 6 bases at V and 4 bases at J, with 17 bases between. Germline CDR1 SGHDT, CDR2 YYEEEE. Here the CDR3 DNA reads TGTGCCAGCACCTCAGGACTGTGGGAAAATCAGCCCCAGCATTTT. Amino acid sequence: CASTSGLWENQPQHF.

This chain connects TRBV27 to TRBJ1-2; D may be TRBD1 (6 bases). The CDR3 has 16 residues. Trimming stripped 2 bases from V and 2 bases from J, with 15 bases between. The V gene's germline CDR1 is MNHEY and CDR2 SMNVEV (reference sequence). CDR3 DNA sequence: TGTGCCAGCAGTTTAGCACAAGAACAGGGAAACTATGGCTACACCTTC. Translating it yields CASSLAQEQGNYGYTF.

This chain connects TRBV19 to TRBJ2-7; 11 nucleotides match TRBD1. Germline V CDR1 and CDR2: LNHDA, SQIVND (reference sequence). This CDR3 spans 12 amino acids. With V trimmed by 7 bases and J by 6 bases, 2 bases remained unmatched. CDR3 DNA: TGTGCCAGTAAGGGACAGGGGGGCGAGCAGTACTTC. Protein: CASKGQGGEQYF.